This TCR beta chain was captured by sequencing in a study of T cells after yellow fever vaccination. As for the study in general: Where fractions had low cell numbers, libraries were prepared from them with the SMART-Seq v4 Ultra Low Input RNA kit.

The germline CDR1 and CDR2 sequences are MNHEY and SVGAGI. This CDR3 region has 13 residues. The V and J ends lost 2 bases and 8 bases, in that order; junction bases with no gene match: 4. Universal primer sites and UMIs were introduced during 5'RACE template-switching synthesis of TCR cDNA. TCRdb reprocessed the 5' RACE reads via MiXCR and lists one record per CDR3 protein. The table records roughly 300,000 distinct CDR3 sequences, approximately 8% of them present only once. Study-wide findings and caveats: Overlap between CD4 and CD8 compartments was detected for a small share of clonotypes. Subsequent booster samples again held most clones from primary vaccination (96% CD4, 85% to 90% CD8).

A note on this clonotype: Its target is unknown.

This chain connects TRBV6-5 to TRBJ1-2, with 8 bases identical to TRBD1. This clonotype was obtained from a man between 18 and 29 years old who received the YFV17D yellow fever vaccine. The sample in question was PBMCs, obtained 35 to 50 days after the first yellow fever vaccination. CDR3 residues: CASSYRQGKGYTF. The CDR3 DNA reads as TGTGCCAGCAGTTACCGACAGGGGAAGGGCTACACCTTC.